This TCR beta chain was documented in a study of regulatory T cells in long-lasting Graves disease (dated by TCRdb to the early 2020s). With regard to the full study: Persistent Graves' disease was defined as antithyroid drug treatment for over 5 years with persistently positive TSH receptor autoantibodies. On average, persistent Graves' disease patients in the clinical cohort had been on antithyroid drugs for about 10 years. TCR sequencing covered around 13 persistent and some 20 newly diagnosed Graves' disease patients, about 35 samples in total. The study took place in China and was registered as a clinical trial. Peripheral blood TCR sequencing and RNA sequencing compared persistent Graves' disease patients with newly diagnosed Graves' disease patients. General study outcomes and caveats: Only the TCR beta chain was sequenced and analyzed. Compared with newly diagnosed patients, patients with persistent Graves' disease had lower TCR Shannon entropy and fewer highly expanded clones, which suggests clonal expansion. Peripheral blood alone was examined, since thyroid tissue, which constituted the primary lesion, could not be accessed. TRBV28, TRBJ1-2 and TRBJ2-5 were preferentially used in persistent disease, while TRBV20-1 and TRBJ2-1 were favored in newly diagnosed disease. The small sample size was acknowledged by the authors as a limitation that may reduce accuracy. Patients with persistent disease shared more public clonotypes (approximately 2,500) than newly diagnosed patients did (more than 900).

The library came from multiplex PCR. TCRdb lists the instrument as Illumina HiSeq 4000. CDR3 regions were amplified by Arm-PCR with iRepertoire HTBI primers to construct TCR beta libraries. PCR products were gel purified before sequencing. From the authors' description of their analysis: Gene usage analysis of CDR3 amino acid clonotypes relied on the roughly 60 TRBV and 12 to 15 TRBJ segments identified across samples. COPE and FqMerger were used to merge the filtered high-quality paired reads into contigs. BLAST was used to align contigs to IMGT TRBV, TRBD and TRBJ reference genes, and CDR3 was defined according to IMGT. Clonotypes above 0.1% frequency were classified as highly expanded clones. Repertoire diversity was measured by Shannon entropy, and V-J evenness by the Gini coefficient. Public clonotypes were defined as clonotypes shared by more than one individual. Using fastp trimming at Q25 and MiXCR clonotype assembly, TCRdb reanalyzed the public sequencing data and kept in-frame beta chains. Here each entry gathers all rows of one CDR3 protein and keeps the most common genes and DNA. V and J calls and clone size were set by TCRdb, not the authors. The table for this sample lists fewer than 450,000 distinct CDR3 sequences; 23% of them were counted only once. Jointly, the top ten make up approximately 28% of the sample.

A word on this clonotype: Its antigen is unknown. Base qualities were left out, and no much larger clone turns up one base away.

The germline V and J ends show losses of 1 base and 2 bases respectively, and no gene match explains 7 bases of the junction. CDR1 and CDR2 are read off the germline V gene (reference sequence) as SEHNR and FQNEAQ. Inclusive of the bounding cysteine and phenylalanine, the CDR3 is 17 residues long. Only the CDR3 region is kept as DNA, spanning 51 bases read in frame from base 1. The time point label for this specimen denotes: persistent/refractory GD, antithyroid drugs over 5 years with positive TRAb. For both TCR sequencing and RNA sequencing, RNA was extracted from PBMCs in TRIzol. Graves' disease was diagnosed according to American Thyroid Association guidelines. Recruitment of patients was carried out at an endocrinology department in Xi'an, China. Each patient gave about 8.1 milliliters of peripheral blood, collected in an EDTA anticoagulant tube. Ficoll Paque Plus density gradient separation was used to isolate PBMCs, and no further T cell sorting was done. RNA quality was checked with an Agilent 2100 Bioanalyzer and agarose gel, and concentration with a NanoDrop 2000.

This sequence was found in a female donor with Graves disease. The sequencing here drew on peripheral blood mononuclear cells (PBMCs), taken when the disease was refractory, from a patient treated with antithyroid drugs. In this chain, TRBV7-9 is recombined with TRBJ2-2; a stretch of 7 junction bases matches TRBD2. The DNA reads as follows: TGTGCCAGCAGCTTAGTCGGGACTACCTTTAACACCGGGGAGCTGTTTTTT. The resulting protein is CASSLVGTTFNTGELFF.